This T cell receptor beta chain was identified in a study of shared clonotypes between healthy human individuals. For this clone: The antigen is undetermined.

Overall study findings and caveats: Estimated clonotype richness was generally higher in naive than memory subsets.

The assay was run at deep level. Method: immunoSEQ multiplex PCR; TCRdb's copy keeps in-frame clones and lacks some. In the table there are 200,000 to 250,000 clones, over 50% of which are singletons. V shed 0 bases, J shed 4 bases, and the junction held 5 bases outside the gene matches. From germline, CDR1 is SGDLS and CDR2 YYNGEE. The CDR3 has 15 residues. Free of recent acute infections or vaccinations, the donors were healthy HIV-negative adults. From CD4+ cells came CD45RA+ naive and CD45RA-negative memory subsets. Sequenced sample: memory CD4+ T cells sorted from blood. Specified subset: CD45RA-negative fraction. The receptor was isolated from a man between 25 and 39 years old in good health. This rearrangement joins TRBV9 to TRBJ1-1; 8 positions match TRBD1. The CDR3 protein is CASSVVTGGGTEAFF. CDR3 coding DNA: TGTGCCAGCAGCGTAGTTACAGGGGGGGGCACTGAAGCTTTCTTT.